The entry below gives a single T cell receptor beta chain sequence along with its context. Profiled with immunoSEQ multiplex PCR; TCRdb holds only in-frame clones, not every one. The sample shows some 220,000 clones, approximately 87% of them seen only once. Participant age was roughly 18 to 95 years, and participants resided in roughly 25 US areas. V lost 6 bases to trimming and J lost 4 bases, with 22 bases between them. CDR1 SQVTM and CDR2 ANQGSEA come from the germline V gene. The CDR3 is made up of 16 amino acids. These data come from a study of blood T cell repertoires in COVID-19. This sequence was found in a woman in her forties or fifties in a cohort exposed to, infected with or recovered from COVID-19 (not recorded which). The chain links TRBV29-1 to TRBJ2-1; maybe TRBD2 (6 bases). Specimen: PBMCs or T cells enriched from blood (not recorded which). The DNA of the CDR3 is TGCAGCGTCCGAGGAGGGCCTCGAGACTTATACAATGAGCAGTTCTTC. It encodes CSVRGGPRDLYNEQFF.